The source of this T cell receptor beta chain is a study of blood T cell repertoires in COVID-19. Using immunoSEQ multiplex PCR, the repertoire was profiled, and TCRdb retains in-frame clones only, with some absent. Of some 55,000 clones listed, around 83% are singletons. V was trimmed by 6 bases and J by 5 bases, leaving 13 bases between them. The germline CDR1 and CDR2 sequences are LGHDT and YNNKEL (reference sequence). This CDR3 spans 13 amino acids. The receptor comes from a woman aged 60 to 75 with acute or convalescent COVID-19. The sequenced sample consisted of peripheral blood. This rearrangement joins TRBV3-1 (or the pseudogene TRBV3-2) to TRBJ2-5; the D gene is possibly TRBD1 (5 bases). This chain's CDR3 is CASRSAGWETQYF. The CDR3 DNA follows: TGTGCCAGCAGGTCGGCAGGGTGGGAGACCCAGTACTTC.